Listed here are 10 T cell receptor beta chains from one sample, sequenced in a study of T cell responses to AZD1222 COVID-19 vaccine. Some clones are missing from TCRdb's copy, which holds only in-frame ones; the method was immunoSEQ multiplex PCR. The sample consists of about 140,000 clones, approximately 90% of them appearing once. Here the sequenced sample was peripheral blood, taken on day 0 of AZD1222 vaccination. The source of these receptors is an adult in good health.

The genes are TRBV27 and TRBJ1-6; no reliable D call. CDR3 length equals 14 residues. V gave up 4 bases and J gave up 8 bases, with 12 bases separating them. Per the germline V gene, CDR1 is MNHEY and CDR2 is SMNVEV (reference sequence). DNA of the CDR3: TGTGCCAGCAGTTCCGGAAGGTGGGATTCACCCCTCCACTTT. Its protein is CASSSGRWDSPLHF.

This chain links TRBV4-1 with TRBJ1-1; the match to TRBD1 covers 9 bases. This CDR3 spans 14 amino acids. The J segment lost 3 bases and the V segment lost 5 bases, leaving 4 bases of the junction unmatched. The germline V gene encodes CDR1 MGHRA and CDR2 YSYEKL. CDR3 in DNA: TGCGCCAGCAGCGTAAGACAGGGGGACACTGAAGCTTTCTTT. Amino acid sequence: CASSVRQGDTEAFF.

The gene calls are TRBV28 and TRBJ2-2, with a weak D call TRBD2 (6 bases). Trimming took off 2 bases at V and 7 bases at J, with 11 bases between the two ends. CDR3 length equals 14 residues. Germline V gene lookup returns CDR1 MDHEN and CDR2 SYDVKM. The CDR3 DNA is TGTGCCAGCAGTTTAGGGGGGAGGAACGGGGAGCTGTTTTTT. Translation: CASSLGGRNGELFF.

This clone was detected once. The V gene is TRBV12-3 or TRBV12-4, the J gene TRBJ2-7; D call uncertain. Trimming shortened V by 5 bases and J by 3 bases, and 8 bases separated the two germline ends. The CDR3 runs 12 residues. The chain's CDR3 is CASSPYSYEQYF. The CDR3, as DNA: TGTGCCAGCAGTCCTTACAGCTACGAGCAGTACTTC.

This chain joins TRBV12-3 or TRBV12-4 and TRBJ1-5; D is uncertain. V was shortened by 8 bases and J by 9 bases, with 17 bases between the two germline ends. This CDR3 contains 13 residues. Here the CDR3 reads CASDRQARGPQHF. The CDR3 DNA sequence: TGTGCCAGCGATCGGCAGGCGCGGGGGCCCCAGCATTTT.

The count of this clone is one. J is TRBJ1-5 and V is TRBV19; tentatively, D is TRBD1 (5 bases). Germline V CDR1 and CDR2: LNHDA, SQIVND (reference sequence). The CDR3 length is 15 residues. V dropped 1 base and J dropped 5 bases, with 12 bases sitting between them. The DNA of the CDR3 is TGTGCCAGTAGTATAGGGGCAGGGCGAGATCAGCCCCAGCATTTT. Its translation: CASSIGAGRDQPQHF.

The chain uses TRBV5-4 and TRBJ2-7, with TRBD2 matching over 7 bases. The CDR3 has 13 residues. Per germline, CDR1 SGHNT and CDR2 YYREEE (reference sequence). After removal of 4 bases from V and 6 bases from J, the junction contained 7 bases not matched to a gene. CDR3 amino acids: CASSTRTRPEQYF. DNA of the CDR3: TGTGCCAGCAGCACCCGGACTAGACCCGAGCAGTACTTC. The full variable domain, completed using reference TRBV5-4 and TRBJ2-7, is ETGVTQSPTHLIKTRGQQVTLRCSSQSGHNTVSWYQQALGQGPQFIFQYYREEENGRGNFPPRFSGLQFPNYSSELNVNALELDDSALYLCASSTRTRPEQYFGPGTRLTVT.

This chain connects TRBV19 to TRBJ1-5; D possibly corresponds to TRBD1 (5 bases). V was shortened by 4 bases and J by 0 bases, with 13 bases between the two germline ends. Looked up from germline, CDR1 is LNHDA and CDR2 is SQIVND (reference sequence). This CDR3 is 16 amino acids long. This chain's CDR3 is CASSTFKGVSNQPQHF. CDR3 DNA sequence: TGTGCCAGTAGTACCTTCAAAGGGGTTAGCAATCAGCCCCAGCATTTT. The variable domain in full, with the rest retrieved from reference TRBV19 and TRBJ1-5, is DGGITQSPKYLFRKEGQNVTLSCEQNLNHDAMYWYRQDPGQGLRLIYYSQIVNDFQKGDIAEGYSVSREKKESFPLTVTSAQKNPTAFYLCASSTFKGVSNQPQHFGDGTRLSIL.

V usage is TRBV27 and J usage is TRBJ1-3; D may be TRBD1 (5 bases). The V gene lost 2 bases and the J gene lost 0 bases, with 14 bases spanning the gap. The CDR3 length is 17 residues. Per the germline V gene, CDR1 is MNHEY and CDR2 is SMNVEV (reference sequence). The CDR3 is CASSLGGGAISGNTIYF. DNA for the CDR3: TGTGCCAGCAGTTTAGGTGGAGGGGCCATCTCTGGAAACACCATATATTTT.

This rearrangement joins TRBV3-1 (or the pseudogene TRBV3-2) to TRBJ1-2, with TRBD1 as a possible D gene (5 bases). V shed 0 bases and J shed 0 bases, with 8 bases lying between them. The CDR3 totals 15 residues. Germline values: CDR1 LGHDT, CDR2 YNNKEL (reference sequence). CDR3 DNA: TGTGCCAGCAGCCAAGAGGGACCTACTAACTATGGCTACACCTTC. Residues: CASSQEGPTNYGYTF.